This entry lists 8 T cell receptor beta chains sequenced from one sample in a study of blood T cell repertoires in COVID-19. This table comes from immunoSEQ multiplex PCR, and its TCRdb copy is limited to in-frame clones, with some not included. The sample consists of 200,000 to 250,000 clones, around nine tenths of them appearing once. Sequencing was performed on peripheral blood. These receptors all come from a man in his sixties with COVID-19, enrolled during active disease.

This chain joins TRBV6-6 and TRBJ2-7; the D is unclear. This CDR3 contains 13 residues. Germline loops: CDR1 MNHNY, CDR2 SVGAGI (reference sequence). V was cut by 8 bases and J by 2 bases, with 13 bases left in between. CDR3 sequence: CASVPPGAYEQYF. In DNA, the CDR3 is TGTGCCAGCGTCCCTCCAGGCGCCTACGAGCAGTACTTC.

This chain links TRBV11-2 with TRBJ2-7, with D perhaps matching TRBD1 (5 bases). V was cut by 4 bases and J by 1 base, with 8 bases left in between. The CDR3 has 13 residues. In germline, CDR1 is SGHAT, CDR2 FQNNGV. The CDR3 loop reads CASSSTDSYEQYF. In nucleotides, the CDR3 is TGTGCCAGCAGCTCGACAGATTCCTACGAGCAGTACTTC.

The genes are TRBV2 and TRBJ1-1; D is undetermined. The CDR3 runs 13 residues. Germline CDR1 is SNHLY and CDR2 is FYNNEI. The V end was cut by 10 bases, the J end by 0 bases, with 12 bases between. The CDR3 region is CATNPGVNTEAFF. CDR3 sequence (DNA): TGTGCCACCAACCCGGGTGTGAACACTGAAGCTTTCTTT.

A word on this clone: This sample includes further DNA sequences coding for the same CDR3. The chain joins TRBV6-2 or TRBV6-3 to TRBJ2-1; D perhaps matches TRBD2 (5 bases). Germline loops: CDR1 MNHEY, CDR2 SVGEGT. The CDR3 loop spans 11 amino acids. Trimming took off 6 bases at V and 9 bases at J, with 9 bases between the two ends. This CDR3 reads CASSNGVEQFF. DNA for the CDR3: TGTGCCAGCAGCAACGGGGTTGAGCAGTTCTTC.

The chain joins TRBV30 to TRBJ1-6, with 7 bases lining up with TRBD1. CDR1 is GTSNPN, CDR2 SVGIG, per germline (reference sequence). Unmatched junction bases numbered 6, after V lost 1 base and J lost 6 bases. The CDR3 consists of 15 residues. CDR3 residues: CAWSGPGQPNSPLHF. The DNA for the CDR3 is TGTGCCTGGAGTGGCCCGGGACAGCCTAATTCACCCCTCCACTTT.

The genes are TRBV18 and TRBJ2-7, with 15 bases fitting TRBD2. Unmatched junction bases numbered 4, after V lost 3 bases and J lost 4 bases. This CDR3 has 16 amino acids. Germline V lookup: CDR1 KGHSH, CDR2 LQKENI. CDR3: CASSPGTSGRRYEQYF. DNA for the CDR3: TGTGCCAGCTCACCCGGGACTAGCGGGAGGAGGTACGAGCAGTACTTC.

The rearrangement uses TRBV10-3 and TRBJ1-5, with 10 nucleotides matching TRBD1. With V trimmed by 4 bases and J by 7 bases, 1 base remained unmatched. This CDR3 spans 13 amino acids. CDR1 is ENHRY and CDR2 is SYGVKD in the germline V gene. CDR3 DNA sequence: TGTGCCATCAGTGGGGACAGGGGCCAGCCCCAGCATTTT. This codes for CAISGDRGQPQHF.

The J gene is TRBJ2-1, the V gene TRBV10-1; TRBD2 might be the D (7 bases). Germline V lookup: CDR1 WNHNN, CDR2 SYGVQD (reference sequence). The V end lost 4 bases, the J end lost 6 bases, and 13 bases lay between the germline ends. There are 14 residues in the CDR3. CDR3 sequence (DNA): TGCGCCAGCAGTGCCGGGGGGCTCCCCAATGAGCAGTTCTTC. Protein: CASSAGGLPNEQFF.